What follows are 27 T cell receptor beta chains derived from one specimen sequenced in a study of blood T cell repertoires in COVID-19. Produced via immunoSEQ multiplex PCR; TCRdb's table is partial and in-frame only. The table has about 57,000 clones, roughly 85% seen once; the top ten hold 25% to 35%. Sequenced sample: peripheral blood. These receptors were collected from a human donor in a cohort sampled during active COVID-19.

This clone was seen once. The chain joins TRBV27 to TRBJ1-2; TRBD1 might be the D (6 bases). V gave up 5 bases and J gave up 6 bases, with 13 bases separating them. The CDR3 has 13 amino acids. The germline CDR1 and CDR2 sequences are MNHEY and SMNVEV (reference sequence). This CDR3 is CASSARHRDGYTF. The CDR3 DNA follows: TGTGCCAGCAGTGCGAGACACAGGGATGGCTACACCTTC.

This sequence joins TRBV9 and TRBJ2-7; 7 bases are a match to TRBD1. The CDR3 covers 14 residues. After removal of 4 bases from V and 1 base from J, the junction contained 5 bases not matched to a gene. Germline CDR1 reads SGDLS; CDR2 reads YYNGEE. For the CDR3, the DNA is TGTGCCAGCAGCCTCCGGGACAGATCCTACGAGCAGTACTTC. It codes for CASSLRDRSYEQYF.

This clone has only one observation. The chain recombines TRBV4-1 with TRBJ2-6; D call uncertain. Germline CDR1 MGHRA, CDR2 YSYEKL. This CDR3 contains 15 residues. V was pared by 3 bases and J by 4 bases, with 10 bases between. CDR3: CASSHRRGGANVLTF. The DNA of the CDR3 is TGCGCCAGCAGCCACCGCAGAGGCGGGGCCAACGTCCTGACTTTC.

CDR3 bases: TGTGCCAGCAGTTGGGCGGACGCTCCAGGGGCCTACGAGCAGTACTTC. It translates to CASSWADAPGAYEQYF. V gene TRBV28 combines with J gene TRBJ2-7; possibly TRBD1 for D (6 bases). Germline-derived CDR1 and CDR2 are MDHEN and SYDVKM. The CDR3 runs to 16 residues. Trimming removed 4 bases at V and 2 bases at J, with 18 bases between.

The chain combines TRBV7-2 with TRBJ2-7; 7 bases align to TRBD2. This CDR3 region has 18 residues. V was clipped by 0 bases and J by 0 bases; unmatched bases: 11. Per the germline V gene, CDR1 is SGHTA and CDR2 is FQGNSA. The CDR3 nucleotides read TGTGCCAGCAGCTTAGCGGGAGGGCCTGGGCGTACCTCCTACGAGCAGTACTTC. The encoded protein is CASSLAGGPGRTSYEQYF.

The chain carries TRBV10-3 and TRBJ2-1; no firm D call. The germline CDR1 and CDR2 sequences are ENHRY and SYGVKD. Trimming left V 2 bases short and J 0 bases short, with 8 bases between. The CDR3 loop spans 15 amino acids. The CDR3 bases are TGTGCCATCAGTGAGACGGGTAGCTCCTACAATGAGCAGTTCTTC. Residues: CAISETGSSYNEQFF.

This clone was detected only once. The chain combines TRBV7-6 with TRBJ2-1, with 14 bases fitting TRBD2. The germline V gene encodes CDR1 SGHVS and CDR2 FNYEAQ. The CDR3 has 18 amino acids. V lost 5 bases to trimming and J lost 12 bases; unmatched junction nucleotides: 18. CDR3 protein: CASSRDQSGTSGSGWQFF. CDR3 bases: TGTGCCAGCAGCCGTGACCAGTCCGGGACTAGCGGGAGTGGTTGGCAGTTCTTC. The variable domain in full, with the rest retrieved from reference TRBV7-6 and TRBJ2-1, is GAGVSQSPRYKVTKRGQDVALRCDPISGHVSLYWYRQALGQGPEFLTYFNYEAQQDKSGLPNDRFSAERPEGSISTLTIQRTEQRDSAMYRCASSRDQSGTSGSGWQFFGPGTRLTVL.

The J gene is TRBJ1-2, the V gene TRBV27; a possible D gene is TRBD1 (6 bases). This CDR3 has 16 residues. Per germline, CDR1 MNHEY and CDR2 SMNVEV (reference sequence). Trimming stripped 2 bases from V and 2 bases from J, with 15 bases between. The CDR3 loop reads CASSLPPGTRNYGYTF. CDR3 sequence (DNA): TGTGCCAGCAGTTTACCCCCCGGGACACGAAACTATGGCTACACCTTC.

V gene TRBV29-1 combines with J gene TRBJ2-7; a possible D gene is TRBD2 (5 bases). CDR1 SQVTM and CDR2 ANQGSEA come from the germline V gene. The CDR3 length is 12 residues. V gave up 6 bases and J gave up 2 bases, with 11 bases separating them. CDR3 loop: CSVRTATYEQYF. DNA of the CDR3: TGCAGCGTGAGGACTGCAACCTACGAGCAGTACTTC.

This clone showed up just once. This chain links TRBV13 with TRBJ1-1; the D gene is possibly TRBD1 (5 bases). Germline loops: CDR1 PRHDT, CDR2 FYEKMQ (reference sequence). This CDR3 is built from 15 residues. Deletions cut 4 bases from V and 1 base from J, with 13 bases between. In DNA, the CDR3 is TGTGCCAGCAGCTCGTACGGGGGAAAGAACACTGAAGCTTTCTTT. Protein product: CASSSYGGKNTEAFF.

The rearrangement joins TRBV29-1 to TRBJ2-7, with TRBD1 matching 7 bases. The V gene end was trimmed by 3 bases and the J gene end by 3 bases; junction bases not matched to a gene: 5. Per germline, CDR1 SQVTM and CDR2 ANQGSEA. The CDR3 runs 13 residues. The CDR3 sequence is CSVEGQIGYEQYF. The DNA for the CDR3 is TGCAGCGTTGAGGGACAGATAGGCTACGAGCAGTACTTC.

V and J are TRBV5-1 and TRBJ2-3; a possible D gene is TRBD2 (7 bases). The V end was cut by 6 bases, the J end by 2 bases, with 13 bases between. The CDR3 has 14 residues. Germline CDR1 is SGHRS and CDR2 is YFSETQ. CDR3 sequence (DNA): TGCGCCAGCACCGGGGGGCTACTCACAGATACGCAGTATTTT. Amino acids: CASTGGLLTDTQYF.

The rearrangement uses TRBV28 and TRBJ2-5; TRBD1 aligns across 8 bases. Germline CDR1 MDHEN, CDR2 SYDVKM. The V and J ends lost 6 bases and 5 bases, in that order; junction bases with no gene match: 5. This CDR3 spans 13 amino acids. CDR3 residues: CASRRQGQETQYF. In DNA form, the CDR3 reads TGTGCCAGCAGACGACAGGGGCAGGAGACCCAGTACTTC.

This clone was counted once. The CDR3 DNA sequence: TGTGCCAGCAGGCCGAGGGACAGGGCCTCGGGTACGCAGTATTTT. This codes for CASRPRDRASGTQYF. This chain links TRBV5-6 with TRBJ2-3; 9 bases line up with TRBD1. Unmatched junction bases numbered 12, after V lost 5 bases and J lost 8 bases. This CDR3 has 15 amino acids. Germline-derived CDR1 and CDR2 are SGHDT and YYEEEE.

V and J are TRBV24-1 and TRBJ2-1; 9 bases line up with TRBD2. CDR1 and CDR2 (germline): KGHDR, SFDVKD. The length of the CDR3 is 16 residues. The J segment lost 4 bases and the V segment lost 3 bases, leaving 6 bases of the junction unmatched. CDR3 coding DNA: TGTGCCACCAGTGATCCTAGCGGGAACGATTACAATGAGCAGTTCTTC. Translated, it gives CATSDPSGNDYNEQFF.

This clone has just one count. The J gene is TRBJ1-1, the V gene TRBV5-1; D gene ambiguous. The CDR3 has 12 amino acids. Germline CDR1 reads SGHRS; CDR2 reads YFSETQ. Trimming removed 5 bases at V and 1 base at J, with 6 bases between. The CDR3 is CASSVANTEAFF. The CDR3 nucleotides read TGCGCCAGCAGTGTGGCGAACACTGAAGCTTTCTTT.

This clone has only one observation. CDR3 nucleotide sequence: TGTGCCAGTTCCGGGGGAGGGGTTCGAGAGACCCAGTACTTC. Translating it yields CASSGGGVRETQYF. V usage is TRBV28 and J usage is TRBJ2-5; TRBD2 aligns across 7 bases. CDR1 is MDHEN, CDR2 SYDVKM, per germline. The length of the CDR3 is 14 residues. V shed 9 bases, J shed 4 bases, and the junction held 11 bases outside the gene matches.

The chain has TRBV28 and TRBJ1-2, with 8 positions matching TRBD1. This CDR3 spans 14 amino acids. The V gene's germline CDR1 is MDHEN and CDR2 SYDVKM. The trim removed 3 bases at V and 8 bases at J, leaving 8 bases unmatched. The CDR3 DNA follows: TGTGCCAGCAGTTTGCTAACCAGGGGGCAAGGCTACACCTTC. Amino acid sequence: CASSLLTRGQGYTF.

This clone was observed once. CDR3 in amino acids: CATGGSSYNEQFF. Written as DNA, the CDR3 is TGTGCCACCGGCGGGAGCTCCTACAATGAGCAGTTCTTC. The gene calls are TRBV24-1 and TRBJ2-1, with 7 positions matching TRBD2. The junction had 1 base not matched to a gene; V was cut back by 9 bases and J by 0 bases. The CDR3 consists of 13 residues. Germline V gene data show CDR1 as KGHDR and CDR2 as SFDVKD.

The chain carries TRBV2 and TRBJ2-7; D might be TRBD1 (5 bases). The germline gives CDR1 SNHLY, CDR2 FYNNEI. The V and J ends lost 2 bases and 3 bases respectively, with 11 bases between them. This CDR3 comprises 14 residues. The CDR3 protein is CASSEPRVRYEQYF. For the CDR3, the DNA is TGTGCCAGCAGTGAACCCAGGGTGCGCTACGAGCAGTACTTC.

This clone was recorded once. The chain combines TRBV29-1 with TRBJ2-7; a possible D gene is TRBD2 (6 bases). This CDR3 contains 13 residues. Germline V gives CDR1 SQVTM, CDR2 ANQGSEA. V lost 5 bases, J lost 9 bases, and 20 bases lay in between. CDR3 amino acids: CSVWAGGESGQYF. The CDR3 region has the DNA TGCAGCGTTTGGGCTGGAGGGGAATCCGGGCAGTACTTC.

The CDR3 loop is CASSQWDTGKEAFF. CDR3 DNA sequence: TGTGCCAGCAGTCAGTGGGATACAGGGAAGGAAGCTTTCTTT. The chain employs TRBV27 and TRBJ1-1, with D maybe TRBD1 (6 bases). The CDR3 length is 14 residues. The V gene's germline CDR1 is MNHEY and CDR2 SMNVEV (reference sequence). The germline V and J ends were trimmed by 5 bases and 8 bases, with 18 bases remaining between them.

The J gene is TRBJ2-1, the V gene TRBV19; 14 nucleotides agree with TRBD2. CDR3 size: 17 residues. Looked up from germline, CDR1 is LNHDA and CDR2 is SQIVND (reference sequence). The V and J ends lost 7 bases and 3 bases, in that order; junction bases with no gene match: 8. The CDR3 nucleotides are TGTGCCAGTACCCAGGGACTAGCGGGAGCGGTCTACAATGAGCAGTTCTTC. This codes for CASTQGLAGAVYNEQFF.

This chain links TRBV19 with TRBJ1-1; 7 bases are a match to TRBD1. V trimming: 6 bases; J trimming: 1 base; junction bases outside the gene matches: 11. The germline CDR1 and CDR2 sequences are LNHDA and SQIVND (reference sequence). The CDR3 extends over 16 amino acids. CDR3 in amino acids: CASSRPNRGRNTEAFF. Here the CDR3 DNA reads TGTGCCAGTAGCCGACCGAACAGGGGAAGGAACACTGAAGCTTTCTTT.

The chain has TRBV2 and TRBJ1-6; D unresolved. The CDR3 spans 14 residues. V was pared by 7 bases and J by 7 bases, with 14 bases between. Germline CDR1 and CDR2: SNHLY and FYNNEI. DNA of the CDR3: TGTGCCAGCAAGCAGACTGGATCGAATTCACCCCTCCACTTT. Its protein is CASKQTGSNSPLHF. The variable domain in full, with the rest retrieved from reference TRBV2 and TRBJ1-6, is EPEVTQTPSHQVTQMGQEVILRCVPISNHLYFYWYRQILGQKVEFLVSFYNNEISEKSEIFDDQFSVERPDGSNFTLKIRSTKLEDSAMYFCASKQTGSNSPLHFGNGTRLTVT.

J is TRBJ1-4 and V is TRBV29-1, with D maybe TRBD1 (6 bases). From germline, CDR1 is SQVTM and CDR2 ANQGSEA. Trimming pared 4 bases from V and 7 bases from J, leaving 10 bases between. The CDR3 runs to 12 residues. DNA for the CDR3: TGCAGCGTTGGGGAAGGGGGTGAAAAACTGTTTTTT. Amino acid sequence: CSVGEGGEKLFF. Together with reference TRBV29-1 and TRBJ1-4, the CDR3 gives the full variable domain: SAVISQKPSRDICQRGTSLTIQCQVDSQVTMMFWYRQQPGQSLTLIATANQGSEATYESGFVIDKFPISRPNLTFSTLTVSNMSPEDSSIYLCSVGEGGEKLFFGSGTQLSVL.

The CDR3 sequence: CASSLSGNGEQYF. In DNA, the CDR3 is TGTGCCAGCAGCCTCTCAGGGAATGGCGAGCAGTACTTC. The genes are TRBV6-5 and TRBJ2-7; a weak D match, TRBD1 (5 bases). The CDR3 has 13 amino acids. Germline values: CDR1 MNHEY, CDR2 SVGAGI. V dropped 6 bases and J dropped 6 bases, with 15 bases sitting between them.